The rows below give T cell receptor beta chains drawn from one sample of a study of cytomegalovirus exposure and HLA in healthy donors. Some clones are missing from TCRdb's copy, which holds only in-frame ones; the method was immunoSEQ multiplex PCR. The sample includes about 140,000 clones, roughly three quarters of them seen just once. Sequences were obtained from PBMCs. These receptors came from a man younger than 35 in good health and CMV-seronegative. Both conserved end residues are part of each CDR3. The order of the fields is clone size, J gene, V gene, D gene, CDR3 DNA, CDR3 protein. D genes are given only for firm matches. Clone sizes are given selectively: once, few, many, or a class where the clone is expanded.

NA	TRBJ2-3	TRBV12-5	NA	TGTGCTAGTGGTTTGGTTAGTACCGGGACACATTATACAGATACGCAGTATTTT	CASGLVSTGTHYTDTQYF
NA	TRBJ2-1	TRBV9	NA	TGTGCCAGCAGCGTAGCAGGGGCCGGTGAGCAGTTCTTC	CASSVAGAGEQFF
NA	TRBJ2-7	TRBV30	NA	TGTGCCTGGAGTGTACGAGTTTCCTACGAGCAGTACTTC	CAWSVRVSYEQYF
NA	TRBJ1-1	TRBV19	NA	TGTGCCAGTATGAGCTTTTTGAACACTGAAGCTTTCTTT	CASMSFLNTEAFF
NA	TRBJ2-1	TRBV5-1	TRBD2	TGCGCCAGCAGCTCATTTTCACCTACCCCAGCGGGGGGCAATGAGCAGTTCTTC	CASSSFSPTPAGGNEQFF
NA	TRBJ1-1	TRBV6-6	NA	TGTGCCAGCAGCTCTCAGGGGAACATGAACACTGAAGCTTTCTTT	CASSSQGNMNTEAFF
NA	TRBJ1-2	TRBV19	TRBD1	TGTGCCAGTAGTACACCCCGGACAGGACGGGGCTACACCTTC	CASSTPRTGRGYTF
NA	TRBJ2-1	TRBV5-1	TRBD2	TGCGCCAGCAGCCTTCTGGGCGCGGGGGGGCAAAGTGAGCAGTTCTTC	CASSLLGAGGQSEQFF
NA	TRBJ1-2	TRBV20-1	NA	TGCAGTGCCAGGGCGGCTTATGGCTACACCTTC	CSARAAYGYTF
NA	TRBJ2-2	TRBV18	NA	TGTGCCAGCTCACCACCAGTCCCGCTAGGGGAGCTGTTTTTT	CASSPPVPLGELFF
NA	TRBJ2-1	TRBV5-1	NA	TGCGCCAGCAGTCCTACTCCTTCCAATGAGCAGTTCTTC	CASSPTPSNEQFF
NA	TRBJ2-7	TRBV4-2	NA	TGTGCCAGCAGCCAACAGGGGGGATCCTACGAGCAGTACTTC	CASSQQGGSYEQYF
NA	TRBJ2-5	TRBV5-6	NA	TGTGCCAGCAGCTTGGGGTTGGCTCAGGAGACCCAGTACTTC	CASSLGLAQETQYF
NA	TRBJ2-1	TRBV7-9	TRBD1	TGTGCCAGCAGCCGGGGACAGGGAGTTAGCGATGAGCAGTTCTTC	CASSRGQGVSDEQFF
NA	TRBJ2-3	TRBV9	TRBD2	TGTGCCAGCAGTGATCTAGCGGGGGGAGCAGATACGCAGTATTTT	CASSDLAGGADTQYF
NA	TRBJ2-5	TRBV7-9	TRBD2	TGTGCCAGCAGGGAAAACCCCAGGCGGGGGCAAGAGACCCAGTACTTC	CASRENPRRGQETQYF
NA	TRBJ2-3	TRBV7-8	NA	TGTGCCAGCAGCGCCCGCCAGACTACCACAGATACGCAGTATTTT	CASSARQTTTDTQYF
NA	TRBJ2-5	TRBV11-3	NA	TGTGCCAGCAGCTTAGTTCAAGGGGGTTTTGAGACCCAGTACTTC	CASSLVQGGFETQYF
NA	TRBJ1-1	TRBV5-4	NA	TGTGCCAGCAGCTTGTTGGGAGAGGACACTGAAGCTTTCTTT	CASSLLGEDTEAFF
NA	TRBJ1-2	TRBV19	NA	TGTGCCAGTAGTGGCAGGGACTATGGCTACACCTTC	CASSGRDYGYTF
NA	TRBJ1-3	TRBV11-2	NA	TGTGCCAGCAGCCTCACAGGGCTTGGAAACACCATATATTTT	CASSLTGLGNTIYF
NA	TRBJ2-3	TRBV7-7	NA	TGTGCTAGCAGCTTAGGGCCAGGCTCAGATACGCAGTATTTT	CASSLGPGSDTQYF
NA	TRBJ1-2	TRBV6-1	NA	TGTGCCAGCAGTGAACTTGCAGGGGCCTATGGCTACACCTTC	CASSELAGAYGYTF
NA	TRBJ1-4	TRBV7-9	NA	TGTGCCAGCAGCGAACTAGGGGGTGGATTTGGTAATGAAAAACTGTTTTTT	CASSELGGGFGNEKLFF
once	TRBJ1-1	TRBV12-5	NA	TGTGCTAGTGGGACCCGGGGTGGCACTGAAGCTTTCTTT	CASGTRGGTEAFF
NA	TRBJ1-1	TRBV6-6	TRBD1	TGTGCCAGCAGTTACACAGGGGGCCTGACTTTCTTT	CASSYTGGLTFF
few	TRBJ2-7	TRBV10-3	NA	TGTGCCATCAGTGAAAGGGAAACGGGGTACGAGCAGTACTTC	CAISERETGYEQYF
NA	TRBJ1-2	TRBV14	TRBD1	TGTGCCAGCAGCCAAGATAGAGGGTCGACAGGGTCGGGCTACACCTTC	CASSQDRGSTGSGYTF
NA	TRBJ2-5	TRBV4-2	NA	TGTGCCAGCAGCCAAGAGTTAAGTACACAGGCGCGTGAGACCCAGTACTTC	CASSQELSTQARETQYF
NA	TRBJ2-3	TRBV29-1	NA	TGCAGCGTTCGCCAGGGGGATACGCAGTATTTT	CSVRQGDTQYF
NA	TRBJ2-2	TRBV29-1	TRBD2	TGCAGCATCATAGCGGGGGCCAACACCGGGGAGCTGTTTTTT	CSIIAGANTGELFF
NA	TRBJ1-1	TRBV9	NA	TGTGCCAGCAGCGTAGGTTGGGGGCCTTTCGCTGAAGCTTTCTTT	CASSVGWGPFAEAFF
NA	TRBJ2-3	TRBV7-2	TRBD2	TGTGCCAGCAGGGGGGACTACCGCACAGATACGCAGTATTTT	CASRGDYRTDTQYF
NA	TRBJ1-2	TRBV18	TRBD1	TGTGCCAGCTCACCCTTAATCGGACAGGACTACTATGGCTACACCTTC	CASSPLIGQDYYGYTF
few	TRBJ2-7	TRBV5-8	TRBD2	TGTGCCAGCAGCTTGTGGTGGACTAGCGGGCCCCTGAGATACGAGCAGTACTTC	CASSLWWTSGPLRYEQYF
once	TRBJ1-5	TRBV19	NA	TGTGCCAGTAGTGGGCAGTTCTCCAATCAGCCCCAGCATTTT	CASSGQFSNQPQHF
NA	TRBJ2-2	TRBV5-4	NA	TGTGCCAGCAGCAATCAGGGGTTGAACACCGGGGAGCTGTTTTTT	CASSNQGLNTGELFF
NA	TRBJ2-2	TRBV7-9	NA	TGTGCCAGCAGCTCCCCCGGCGGCAGTCCTCCCGGGGAGCTGTTTTTT	CASSSPGGSPPGELFF
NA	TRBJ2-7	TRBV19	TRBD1	TGTGCCAGTAGTTCCAGACAGGGATACTACGAGCAGTACTTC	CASSSRQGYYEQYF
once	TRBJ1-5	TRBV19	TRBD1	TGTGCCAGTAGAACAACAGGGGCGGATTCATCCCAGCATTTT	CASRTTGADSSQHF
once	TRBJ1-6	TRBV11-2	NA	TGTGCCAGTACTTCTCGCGTAGGGGCAAATTCACCCCTCCACTTT	CASTSRVGANSPLHF